Listed here is a single T cell receptor beta chain. This table comes from immunoSEQ multiplex PCR, and its TCRdb copy is limited to in-frame clones, with some not included. Among fewer than 65,000 clones listed, around 85% were seen once. The CDR3 is made up of 14 amino acids. Trimming pared 0 bases from V and 5 bases from J, leaving 9 bases between. The germline V gene encodes CDR1 SGDLS and CDR2 YYNGEE. The data were taken from a study of T cell clones after liver transplantation. Study details: Liver transplant recipients had immunosuppression withdrawal attempted within 2 years. Subjects received no induction therapy and standard immunosuppression until randomization at 12-24 months post-transplant.

The sequenced sample was CD8+ T cells from blood, obtained 12 months after liver transplant. V and J are TRBV9 and TRBJ1-5; no reliable D call. This receptor was identified in a human patient who received a liver transplant. The T cells may come from the graft donor. Written as DNA, the CDR3 is TGTGCCAGCAGCGTAGACCAGAATTATCAGCCCCAGCATTTT. It translates to CASSVDQNYQPQHF.